This record covers a single TCR beta chain. Its specificity is not known. The data belong to a study of cytomegalovirus exposure and HLA in healthy donors. The germline V gene encodes CDR1 SGHTA and CDR2 FQGTGA. With 5 bases clipped from V and 5 bases from J, the junction kept 8 bases outside the gene matches. The CDR3 extends over 14 amino acids. Primers: 60 Vbeta forward and 13 Jbeta reverse. This table comes from immunoSEQ multiplex PCR, and its TCRdb copy is limited to in-frame clones, with some not included. The table lists 150,000 to 200,000 clones, about 85% of them singletons. Findings and caveats of the study: The study flagged about 150 TCR beta chains as cytomegalovirus-associated. In vitro data verified three CMV-associated chains as specific for CMV antigens.

The source material was PBMCs. This receptor was identified in a man between 25 and 39 years old in good health and CMV-seropositive. The rearrangement uses TRBV7-3 and TRBJ1-1, with 7 bases lining up with TRBD1. In DNA form, the CDR3 reads TGTGCCAGCAGCGCGACAGGGTCCAGGACTGAAGCTTTCTTT. It specifies CASSATGSRTEAFF.